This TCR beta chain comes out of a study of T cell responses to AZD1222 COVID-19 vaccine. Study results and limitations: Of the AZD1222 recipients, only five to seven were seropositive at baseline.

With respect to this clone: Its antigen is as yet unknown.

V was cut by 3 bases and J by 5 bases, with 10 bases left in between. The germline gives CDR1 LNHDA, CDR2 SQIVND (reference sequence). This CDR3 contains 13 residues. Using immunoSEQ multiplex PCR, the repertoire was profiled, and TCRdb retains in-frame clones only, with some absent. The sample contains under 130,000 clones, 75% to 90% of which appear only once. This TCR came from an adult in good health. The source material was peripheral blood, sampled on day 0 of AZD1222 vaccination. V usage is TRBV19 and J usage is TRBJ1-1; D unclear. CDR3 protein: CASSIHLGTEAFF. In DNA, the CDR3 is TGTGCCAGTAGTATTCATTTAGGGACTGAAGCTTTCTTT. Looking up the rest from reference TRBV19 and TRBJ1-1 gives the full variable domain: DGGITQSPKYLFRKEGQNVTLSCEQNLNHDAMYWYRQDPGQGLRLIYYSQIVNDFQKGDIAEGYSVSREKKESFPLTVTSAQKNPTAFYLCASSIHLGTEAFFGQGTRLTVV.